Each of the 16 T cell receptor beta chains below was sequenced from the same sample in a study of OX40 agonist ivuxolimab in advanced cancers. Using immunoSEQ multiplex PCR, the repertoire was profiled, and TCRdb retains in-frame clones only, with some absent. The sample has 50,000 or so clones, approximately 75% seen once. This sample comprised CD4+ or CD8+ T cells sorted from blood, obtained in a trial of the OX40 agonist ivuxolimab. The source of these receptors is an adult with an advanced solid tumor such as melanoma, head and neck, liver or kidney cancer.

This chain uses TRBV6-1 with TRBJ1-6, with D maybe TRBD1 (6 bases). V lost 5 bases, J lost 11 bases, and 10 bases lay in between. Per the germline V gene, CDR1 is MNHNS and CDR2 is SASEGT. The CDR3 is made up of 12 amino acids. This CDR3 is CASSYPGAPLHF. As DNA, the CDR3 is TGTGCCAGCAGTTATCCAGGGGCACCCCTCCACTTT.

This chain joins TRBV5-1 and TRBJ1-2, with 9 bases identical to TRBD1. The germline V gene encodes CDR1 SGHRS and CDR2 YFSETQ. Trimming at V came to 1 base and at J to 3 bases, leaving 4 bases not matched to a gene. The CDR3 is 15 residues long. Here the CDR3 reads CASSLTGGQDYGYTF. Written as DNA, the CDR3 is TGCGCCAGCAGCTTGACAGGGGGCCAGGACTATGGCTACACCTTC. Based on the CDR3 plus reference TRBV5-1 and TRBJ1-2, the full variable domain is KAGVTQTPRYLIKTRGQQVTLSCSPISGHRSVSWYQQTPGQGLQFLFEYFSETQRNKGNFPGRFSGRQFSNSRSEMNVSTLELGDSALYLCASSLTGGQDYGYTFGSGTRLTVV.

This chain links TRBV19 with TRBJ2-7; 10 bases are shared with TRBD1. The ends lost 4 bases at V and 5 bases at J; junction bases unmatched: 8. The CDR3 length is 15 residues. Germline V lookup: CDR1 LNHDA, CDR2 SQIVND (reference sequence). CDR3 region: CASSKTGTGVNEQYF. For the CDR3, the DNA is TGTGCCAGTAGTAAAACCGGGACAGGGGTGAACGAGCAGTACTTC.

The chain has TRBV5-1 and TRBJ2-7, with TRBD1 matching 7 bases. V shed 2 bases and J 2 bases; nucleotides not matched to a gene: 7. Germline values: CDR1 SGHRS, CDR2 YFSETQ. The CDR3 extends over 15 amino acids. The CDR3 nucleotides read TGCGCCAGCAGCTTTGGAATACAGGGGCCCTACGAGCAGTACTTC. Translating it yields CASSFGIQGPYEQYF.

CDR3 protein: CASSPGPGNTEAFF. As DNA, the CDR3 is TGTGCCAGCAGCCCGGGTCCCGGGAACACTGAAGCTTTCTTT. The chain joins TRBV5-6 to TRBJ1-1; no definite D call. The CDR3 totals 14 residues. From germline, CDR1 is SGHDT and CDR2 YYEEEE. Trimming removed 4 bases at V and 1 base at J, with 11 bases between.

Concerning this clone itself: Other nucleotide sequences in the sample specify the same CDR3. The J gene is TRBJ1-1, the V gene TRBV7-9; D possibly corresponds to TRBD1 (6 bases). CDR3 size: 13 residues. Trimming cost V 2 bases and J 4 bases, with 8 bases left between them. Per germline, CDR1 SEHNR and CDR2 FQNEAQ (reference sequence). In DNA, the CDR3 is TGTGCCAGCAGCTTACAGGGGTTCACTGAAGCTTTCTTT. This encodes CASSLQGFTEAFF.

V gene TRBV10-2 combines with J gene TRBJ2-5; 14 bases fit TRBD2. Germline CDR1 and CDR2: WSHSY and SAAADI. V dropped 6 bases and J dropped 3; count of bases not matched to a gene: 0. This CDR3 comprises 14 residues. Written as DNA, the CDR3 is TGCGCCAGCAGGACTAGCGGGGGGGAAGAGACCCAGTACTTC. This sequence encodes CASRTSGGEETQYF.

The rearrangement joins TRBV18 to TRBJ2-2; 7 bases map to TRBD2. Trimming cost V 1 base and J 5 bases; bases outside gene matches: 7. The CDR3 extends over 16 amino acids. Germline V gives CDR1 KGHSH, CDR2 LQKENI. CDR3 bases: TGTGCCAGCTCACCACAAGCTAGCGGACTTACCGGGGAGCTGTTTTTT. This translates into CASSPQASGLTGELFF.

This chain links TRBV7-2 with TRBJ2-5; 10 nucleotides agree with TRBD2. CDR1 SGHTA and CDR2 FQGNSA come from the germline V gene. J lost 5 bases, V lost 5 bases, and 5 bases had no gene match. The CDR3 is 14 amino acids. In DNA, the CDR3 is TGTGCCAGCAGCACCAGCGGGGGGGCCGAGACCCAGTACTTC. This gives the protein CASSTSGGAETQYF.

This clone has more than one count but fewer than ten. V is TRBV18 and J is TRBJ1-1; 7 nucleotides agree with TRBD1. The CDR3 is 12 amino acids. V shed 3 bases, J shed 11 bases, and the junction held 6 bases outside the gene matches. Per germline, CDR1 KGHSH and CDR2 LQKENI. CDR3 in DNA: TGTGCCAGCTCACCCCGACAGGGAGGGGCTTTCTTT. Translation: CASSPRQGGAFF. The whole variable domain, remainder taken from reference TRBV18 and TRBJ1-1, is NAGVMQNPRHLVRRRGQEARLRCSPMKGHSHVYWYRQLPEEGLKFMVYLQKENIIDESGMPKERFSAEFPKEGPSILRIQQVVRGDSAAYFCASSPRQGGAFFGQGTRLTVV.

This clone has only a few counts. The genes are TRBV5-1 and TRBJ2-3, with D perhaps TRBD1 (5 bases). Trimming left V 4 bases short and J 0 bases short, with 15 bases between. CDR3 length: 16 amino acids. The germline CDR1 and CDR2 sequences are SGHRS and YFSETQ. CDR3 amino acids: CASSAVLGASTDTQYF. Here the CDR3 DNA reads TGCGCCAGCAGCGCCGTGCTAGGGGCGAGCACAGATACGCAGTATTTT.

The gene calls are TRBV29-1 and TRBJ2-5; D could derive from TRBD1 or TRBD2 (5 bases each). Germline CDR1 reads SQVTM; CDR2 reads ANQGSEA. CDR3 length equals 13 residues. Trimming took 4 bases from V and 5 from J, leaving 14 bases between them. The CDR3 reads CSVGLGTGETQYF. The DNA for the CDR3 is TGCAGCGTTGGTCTCGGGACGGGGGAGACCCAGTACTTC.

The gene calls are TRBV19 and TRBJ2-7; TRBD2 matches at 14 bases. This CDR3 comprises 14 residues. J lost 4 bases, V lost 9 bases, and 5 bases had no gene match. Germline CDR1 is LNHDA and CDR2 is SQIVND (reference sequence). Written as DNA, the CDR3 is TGTGCCAGCAGGGGACTAGCGGGAGAGTACGAGCAGTACTTC. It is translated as CASRGLAGEYEQYF.

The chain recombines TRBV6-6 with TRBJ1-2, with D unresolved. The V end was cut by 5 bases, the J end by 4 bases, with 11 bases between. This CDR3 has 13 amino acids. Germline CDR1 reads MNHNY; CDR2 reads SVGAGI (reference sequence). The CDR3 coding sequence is TGTGCCAGCAGTCATAAGCTGAGCTATGGCTACACCTTC. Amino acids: CASSHKLSYGYTF.

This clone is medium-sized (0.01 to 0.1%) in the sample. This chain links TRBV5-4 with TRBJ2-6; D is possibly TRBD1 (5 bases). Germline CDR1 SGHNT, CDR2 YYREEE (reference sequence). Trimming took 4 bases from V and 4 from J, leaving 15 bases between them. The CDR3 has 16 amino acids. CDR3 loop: CASSQDPGRGANVLTF. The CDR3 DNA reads TGTGCCAGCAGCCAGGACCCAGGGCGAGGGGCCAACGTCCTGACTTTC.

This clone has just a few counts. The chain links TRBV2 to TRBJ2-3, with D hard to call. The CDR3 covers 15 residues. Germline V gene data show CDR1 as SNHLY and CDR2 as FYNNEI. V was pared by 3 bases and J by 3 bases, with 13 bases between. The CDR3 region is CASSEEVVSTDTQYF. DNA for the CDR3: TGTGCCAGCAGTGAGGAAGTGGTTAGTACAGATACGCAGTATTTT.